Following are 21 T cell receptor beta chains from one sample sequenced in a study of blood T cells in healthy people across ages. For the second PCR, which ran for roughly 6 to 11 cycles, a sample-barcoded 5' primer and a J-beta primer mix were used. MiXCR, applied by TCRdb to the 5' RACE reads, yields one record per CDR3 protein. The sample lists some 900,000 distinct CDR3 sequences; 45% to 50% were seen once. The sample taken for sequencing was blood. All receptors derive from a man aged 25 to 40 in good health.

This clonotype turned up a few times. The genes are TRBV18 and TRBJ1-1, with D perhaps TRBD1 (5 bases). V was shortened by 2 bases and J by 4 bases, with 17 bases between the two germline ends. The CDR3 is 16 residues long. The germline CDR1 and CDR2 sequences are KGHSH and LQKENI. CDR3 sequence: CASSPTIGDDGTEAFF. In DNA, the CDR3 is TGTGCCAGCTCACCAACCATCGGGGACGACGGCACTGAAGCTTTCTTT.

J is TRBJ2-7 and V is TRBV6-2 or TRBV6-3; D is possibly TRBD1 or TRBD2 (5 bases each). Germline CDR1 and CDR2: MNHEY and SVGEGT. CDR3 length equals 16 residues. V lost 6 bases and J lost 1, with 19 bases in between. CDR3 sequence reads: CASRTNRDVKSYEQYF. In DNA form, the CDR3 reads TGTGCCAGCAGGACGAACCGGGACGTAAAATCCTACGAGCAGTACTTC.

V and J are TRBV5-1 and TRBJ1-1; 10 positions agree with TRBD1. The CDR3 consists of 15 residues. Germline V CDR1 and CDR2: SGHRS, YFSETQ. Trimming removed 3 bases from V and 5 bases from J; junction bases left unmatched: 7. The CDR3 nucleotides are TGCGCCAGCAGCTCCGGGACAGGGGTTTGGACTGAAGCTTTCTTT. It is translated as CASSSGTGVWTEAFF.

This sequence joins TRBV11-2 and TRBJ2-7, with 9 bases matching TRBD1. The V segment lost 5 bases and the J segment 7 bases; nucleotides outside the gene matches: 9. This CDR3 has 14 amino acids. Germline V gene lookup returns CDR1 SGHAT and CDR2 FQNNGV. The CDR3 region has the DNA TGTGCCAGCAGCCAGGGGACAGGGCGGCGGGAGCAGTACTTC. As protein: CASSQGTGRREQYF. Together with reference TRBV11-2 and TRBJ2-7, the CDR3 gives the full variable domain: EAGVAQSPRYKIIEKRQSVAFWCNPISGHATLYWYQQILGQGPKLLIQFQNNGVVDDSQLPKDRFSAERLKGVDSTLKIQPAKLEDSAVYLCASSQGTGRREQYFGPGTRLTVT.

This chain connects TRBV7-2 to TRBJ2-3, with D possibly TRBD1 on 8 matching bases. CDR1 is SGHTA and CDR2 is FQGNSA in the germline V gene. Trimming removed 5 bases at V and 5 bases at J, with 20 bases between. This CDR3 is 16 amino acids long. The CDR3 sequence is CASSPPRGRGKDTQYF. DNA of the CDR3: TGTGCCAGCAGCCCCCCCAGGGGGCGGGGGAAAGATACGCAGTATTTT.

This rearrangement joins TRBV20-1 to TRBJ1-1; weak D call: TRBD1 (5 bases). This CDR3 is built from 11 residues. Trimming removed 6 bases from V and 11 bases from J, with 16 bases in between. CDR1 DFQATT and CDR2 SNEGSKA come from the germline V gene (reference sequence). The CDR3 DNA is TGCAGTGCGCAGAAGAACAAGGGGGCTTTCTTT. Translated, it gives CSAQKNKGAFF.

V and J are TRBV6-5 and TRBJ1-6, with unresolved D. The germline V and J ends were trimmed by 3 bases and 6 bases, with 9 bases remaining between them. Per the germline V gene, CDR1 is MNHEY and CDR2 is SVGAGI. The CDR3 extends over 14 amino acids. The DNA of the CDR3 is TGTGCCAGCAGTTATTCCGATGGTAATTCACCCCTCCACTTT. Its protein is CASSYSDGNSPLHF.

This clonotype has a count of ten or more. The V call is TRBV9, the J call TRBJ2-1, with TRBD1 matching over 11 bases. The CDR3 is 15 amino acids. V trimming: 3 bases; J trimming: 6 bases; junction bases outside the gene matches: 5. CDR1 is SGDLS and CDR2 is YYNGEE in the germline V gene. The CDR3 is CASSEGQGDVNEQFF. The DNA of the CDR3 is TGTGCCAGCAGCGAGGGACAGGGGGATGTCAATGAGCAGTTCTTC.

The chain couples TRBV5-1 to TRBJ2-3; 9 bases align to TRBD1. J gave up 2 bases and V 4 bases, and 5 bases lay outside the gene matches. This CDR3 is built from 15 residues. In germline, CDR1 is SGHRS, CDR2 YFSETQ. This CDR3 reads CASSRGQGNTDTQYF. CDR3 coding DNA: TGCGCCAGCAGCCGAGGACAGGGGAACACAGATACGCAGTATTTT.

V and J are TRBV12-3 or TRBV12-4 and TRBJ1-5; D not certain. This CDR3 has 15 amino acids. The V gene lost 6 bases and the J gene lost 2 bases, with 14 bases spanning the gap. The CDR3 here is CASSPANGGNQPQHF. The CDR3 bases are TGTGCCAGCAGCCCAGCAAATGGTGGCAATCAGCCCCAGCATTTT.

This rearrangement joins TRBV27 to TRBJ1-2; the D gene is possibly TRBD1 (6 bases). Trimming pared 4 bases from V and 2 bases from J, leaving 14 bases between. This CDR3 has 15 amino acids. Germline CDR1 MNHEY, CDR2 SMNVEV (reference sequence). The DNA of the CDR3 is TGTGCCAGCAGTTACAATCTACAGGGCAACTATGGCTACACCTTC. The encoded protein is CASSYNLQGNYGYTF.

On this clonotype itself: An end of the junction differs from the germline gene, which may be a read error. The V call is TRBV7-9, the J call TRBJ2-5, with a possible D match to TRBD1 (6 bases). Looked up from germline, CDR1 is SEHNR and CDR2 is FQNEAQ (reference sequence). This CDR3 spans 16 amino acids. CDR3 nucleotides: TGTGCCAGCAGCTTATCCTCTGGGGGCGACCAAGAGGCCCAGTACTTC. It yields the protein CASSLSSGGDQEAQYF. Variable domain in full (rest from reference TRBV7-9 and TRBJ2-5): DTGVSQNPRHKITKRGQNVTFRCDPISEHNRLYWYRQTLGQGPEFLTYFQNEAQLEKSRLLSDRFSAERPKGSFSTLEIQRTEQGDSAMYLCASSLSSGGDQEAQYFGPGTRLLVL.

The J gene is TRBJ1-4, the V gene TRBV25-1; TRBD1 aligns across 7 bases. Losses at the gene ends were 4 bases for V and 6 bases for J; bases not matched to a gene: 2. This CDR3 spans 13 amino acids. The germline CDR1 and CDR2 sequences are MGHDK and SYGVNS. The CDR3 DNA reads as TGTGCCAGCAGTGGTGACAGGGATGAAAAACTGTTTTTT. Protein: CASSGDRDEKLFF.

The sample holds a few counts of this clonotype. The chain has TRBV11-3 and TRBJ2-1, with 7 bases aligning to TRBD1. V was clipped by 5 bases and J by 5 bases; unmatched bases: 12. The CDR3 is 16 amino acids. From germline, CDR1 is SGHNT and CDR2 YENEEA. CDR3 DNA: TGTGCCAGCAGCCTTCCCCTGGCGACAGGGCACAATGAGCAGTTCTTC. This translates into CASSLPLATGHNEQFF. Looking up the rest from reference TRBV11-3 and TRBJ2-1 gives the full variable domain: EAGVVQSPRYKIIEKKQPVAFWCNPISGHNTLYWYLQNLGQGPELLIRYENEEAVDDSQLPKDRFSAERLKGVDSTLKIQPAELGDSAVYLCASSLPLATGHNEQFFGPGTRLTVL.

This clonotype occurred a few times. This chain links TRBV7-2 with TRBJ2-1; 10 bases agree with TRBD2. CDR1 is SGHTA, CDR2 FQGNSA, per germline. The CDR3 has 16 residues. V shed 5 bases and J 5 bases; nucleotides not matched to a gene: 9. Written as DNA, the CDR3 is TGTGCCAGCAGCCTGTTAGCGGGGGGTCCCCACAATGAGCAGTTCTTC. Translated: CASSLLAGGPHNEQFF.

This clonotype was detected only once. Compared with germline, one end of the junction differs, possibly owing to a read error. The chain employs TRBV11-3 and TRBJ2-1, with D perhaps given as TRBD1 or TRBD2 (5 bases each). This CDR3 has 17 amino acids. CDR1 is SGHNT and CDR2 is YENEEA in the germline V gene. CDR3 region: CASSLGRRDPSYNEQFF. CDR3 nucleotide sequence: TGCGCCAGCAGCTTGGGGCGCAGGGACCCCTCCTACAATGAGCAGTTCTTC.

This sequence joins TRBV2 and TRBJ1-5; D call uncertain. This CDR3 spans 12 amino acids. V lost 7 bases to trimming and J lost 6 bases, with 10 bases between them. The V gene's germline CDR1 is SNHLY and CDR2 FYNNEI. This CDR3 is CASKNEGQPQHF. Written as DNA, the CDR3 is TGTGCCAGCAAAAACGAGGGTCAGCCCCAGCATTTT.

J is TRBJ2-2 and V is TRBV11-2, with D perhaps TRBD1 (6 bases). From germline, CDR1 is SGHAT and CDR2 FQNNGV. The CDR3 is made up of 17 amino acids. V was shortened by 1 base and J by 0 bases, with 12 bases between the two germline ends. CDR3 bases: TGTGCCAGCAGCTTAGTATTGGGACACTCGAACACCGGGGAGCTGTTTTTT. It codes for CASSLVLGHSNTGELFF.

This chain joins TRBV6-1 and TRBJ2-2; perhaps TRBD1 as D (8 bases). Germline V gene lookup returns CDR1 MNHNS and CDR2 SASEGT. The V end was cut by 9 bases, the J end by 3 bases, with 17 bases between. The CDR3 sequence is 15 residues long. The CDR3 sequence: CASREGTGDTGELFF. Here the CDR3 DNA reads TGTGCCAGTAGGGAGGGGACAGGAGACACCGGGGAGCTGTTTTTT.

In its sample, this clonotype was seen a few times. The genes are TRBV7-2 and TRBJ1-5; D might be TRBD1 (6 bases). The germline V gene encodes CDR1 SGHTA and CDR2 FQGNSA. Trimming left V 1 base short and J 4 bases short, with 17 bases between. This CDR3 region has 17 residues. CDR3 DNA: TGTGCCAGCAGCTTAGATTCTACAGGGATGGGTAATCAGCCCCAGCATTTT. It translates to CASSLDSTGMGNQPQHF.

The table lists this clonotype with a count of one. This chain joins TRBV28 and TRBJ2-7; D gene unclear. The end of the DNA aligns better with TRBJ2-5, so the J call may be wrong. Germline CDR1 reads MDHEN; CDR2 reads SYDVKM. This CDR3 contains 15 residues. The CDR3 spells CANTLRTPRKETQYF. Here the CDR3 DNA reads TGTGCCAACACCCTTAGGACCCCACGGAAGGAGACCCAGTACTTC.